Each of the 3 T cell receptor beta chains below was sequenced from the same sample in a study of sequential checkpoint blockade in melanoma. Repertoires were generated with immunoSEQ multiplex PCR, while TCRdb's copy carries only in-frame clones and drops some. Of some 13,000 clones in the sample, around 73% are singletons; the top ten hold 30% to 35%. Treatment described: randomized to nivolumab then ipilimumab (arm A) or the reverse (arm B). Here the sequenced sample was CD8+ T cells sorted from blood (inferred from file names), taken from a patient given nivolumab and ipilimumab in sequence. The receptor source for this set is a human donor with melanoma.

This clone has a single count. The chain couples TRBV7-6 to TRBJ2-7; 7 bases line up with TRBD1. The V gene end was trimmed by 2 bases and the J gene end by 5 bases; junction bases not matched to a gene: 9. Germline-derived CDR1 and CDR2 are SGHVS and FNYEAQ. The CDR3 is made up of 15 amino acids. The CDR3 loop reads CASSLSGQSPHEQYF. CDR3 nucleotide sequence: TGTGCCAGCAGCTTATCGGGACAGAGTCCCCACGAGCAGTACTTC.

V usage is TRBV4-1 and J usage is TRBJ2-3; 10 nucleotides align to TRBD2. This CDR3 contains 18 residues. The V segment lost 3 bases and the J segment 2 bases; nucleotides outside the gene matches: 11. Germline V gives CDR1 MGHRA, CDR2 YSYEKL. CDR3 in amino acids: CASSHIAGGNPYTDTQYF. In DNA form, the CDR3 reads TGCGCCAGCAGCCACATAGCGGGGGGCAACCCCTACACAGATACGCAGTATTTT.

In its sample, this clone was seen a few times. This chain joins TRBV11-2 and TRBJ2-3, with D maybe TRBD2 (5 bases). Germline CDR1 and CDR2: SGHAT and FQNNGV. Trimming stripped 5 bases from V and 14 bases from J, with 17 bases between. The CDR3 runs 12 residues. The CDR3 is CASSQDSFLVYF. CDR3 sequence (DNA): TGTGCCAGCAGCCAGGACTCGTTCCTAGTGTATTTT.